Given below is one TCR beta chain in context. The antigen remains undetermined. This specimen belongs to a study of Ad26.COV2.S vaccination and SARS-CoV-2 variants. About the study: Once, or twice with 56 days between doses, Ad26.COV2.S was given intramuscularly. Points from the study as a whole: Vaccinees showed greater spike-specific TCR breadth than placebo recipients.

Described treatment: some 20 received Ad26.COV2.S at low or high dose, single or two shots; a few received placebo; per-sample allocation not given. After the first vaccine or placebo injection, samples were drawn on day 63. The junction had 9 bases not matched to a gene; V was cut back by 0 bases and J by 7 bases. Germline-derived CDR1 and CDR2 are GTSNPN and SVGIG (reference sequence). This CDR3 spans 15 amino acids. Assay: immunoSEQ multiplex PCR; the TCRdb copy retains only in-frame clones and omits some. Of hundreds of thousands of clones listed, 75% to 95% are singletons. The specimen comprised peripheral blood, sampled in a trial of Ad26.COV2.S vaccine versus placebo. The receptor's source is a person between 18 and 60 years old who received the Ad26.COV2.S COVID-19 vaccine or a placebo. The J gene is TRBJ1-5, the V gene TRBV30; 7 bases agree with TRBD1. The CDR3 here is CAWSVGRGYKQPQHF. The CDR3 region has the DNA TGTGCCTGGAGTGTGGGCAGGGGGTATAAGCAGCCCCAGCATTTT.